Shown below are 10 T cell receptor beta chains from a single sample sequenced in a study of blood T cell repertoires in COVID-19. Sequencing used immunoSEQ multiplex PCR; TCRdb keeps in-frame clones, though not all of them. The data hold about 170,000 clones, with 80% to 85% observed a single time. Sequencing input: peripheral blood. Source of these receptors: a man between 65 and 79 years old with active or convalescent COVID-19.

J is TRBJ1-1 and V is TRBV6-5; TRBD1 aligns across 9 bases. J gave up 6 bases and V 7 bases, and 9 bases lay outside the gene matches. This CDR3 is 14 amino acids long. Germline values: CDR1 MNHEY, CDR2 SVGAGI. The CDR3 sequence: CASTRQGVSAEAFF. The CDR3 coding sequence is TGTGCCAGCACTCGACAGGGGGTGAGCGCTGAAGCTTTCTTT.

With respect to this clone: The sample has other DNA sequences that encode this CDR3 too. CDR3 in amino acids: CASSLGGSGYTF. The CDR3 bases are TGTGCCAGCAGTTTAGGAGGGAGCGGCTACACCTTC. The chain has TRBV12-3 or TRBV12-4 and TRBJ1-2; D call uncertain. V dropped 1 base and J dropped 8 bases, with 8 bases sitting between them. CDR3 length: 12 amino acids.

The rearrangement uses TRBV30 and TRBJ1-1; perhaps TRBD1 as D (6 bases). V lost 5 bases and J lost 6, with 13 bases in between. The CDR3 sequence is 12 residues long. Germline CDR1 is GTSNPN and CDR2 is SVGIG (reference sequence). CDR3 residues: CAWWGGAAEAFF. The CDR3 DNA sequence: TGTGCCTGGTGGGGGGGCGCGGCTGAAGCTTTCTTT.

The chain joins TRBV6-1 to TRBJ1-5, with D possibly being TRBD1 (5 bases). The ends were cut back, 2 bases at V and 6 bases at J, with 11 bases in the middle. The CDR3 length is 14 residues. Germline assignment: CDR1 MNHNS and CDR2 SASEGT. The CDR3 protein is CASSESGGPQPQHF. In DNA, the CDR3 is TGTGCCAGCAGTGAATCCGGGGGACCTCAGCCCCAGCATTTT.

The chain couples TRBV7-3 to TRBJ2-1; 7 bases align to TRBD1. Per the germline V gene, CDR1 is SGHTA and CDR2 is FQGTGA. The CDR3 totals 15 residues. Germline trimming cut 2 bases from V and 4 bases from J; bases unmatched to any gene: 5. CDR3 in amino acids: CASSLGPGQYNEQFF. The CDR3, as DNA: TGTGCCAGCAGCTTAGGGCCGGGACAGTACAATGAGCAGTTCTTC.

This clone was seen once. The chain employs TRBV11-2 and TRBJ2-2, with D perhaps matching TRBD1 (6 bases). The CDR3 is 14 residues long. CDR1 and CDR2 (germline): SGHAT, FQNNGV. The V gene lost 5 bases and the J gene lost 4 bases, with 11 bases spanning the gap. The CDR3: CASSVQGGTGELFF. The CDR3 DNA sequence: TGTGCCAGCAGCGTACAGGGTGGCACCGGGGAGCTGTTTTTT. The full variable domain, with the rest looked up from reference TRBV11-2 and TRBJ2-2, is EAGVAQSPRYKIIEKRQSVAFWCNPISGHATLYWYQQILGQGPKLLIQFQNNGVVDDSQLPKDRFSAERLKGVDSTLKIQPAKLEDSAVYLCASSVQGGTGELFFGEGSRLTVL.

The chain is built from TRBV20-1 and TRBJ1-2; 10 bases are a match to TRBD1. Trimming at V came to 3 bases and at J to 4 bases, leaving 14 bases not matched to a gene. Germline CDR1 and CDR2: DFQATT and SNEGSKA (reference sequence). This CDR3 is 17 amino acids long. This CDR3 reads CSASSNVGTGVTYGYTF. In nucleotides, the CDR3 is TGCAGTGCTAGTAGCAACGTAGGGACAGGGGTTACCTATGGCTACACCTTC.

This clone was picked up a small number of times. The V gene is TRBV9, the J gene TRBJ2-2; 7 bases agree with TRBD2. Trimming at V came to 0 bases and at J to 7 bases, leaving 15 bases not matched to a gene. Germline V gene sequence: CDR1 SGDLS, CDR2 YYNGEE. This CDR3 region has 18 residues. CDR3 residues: CASSVEFQASGLYGELFF. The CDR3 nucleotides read TGTGCCAGCAGCGTAGAGTTCCAGGCTAGCGGACTCTACGGGGAGCTGTTTTTT. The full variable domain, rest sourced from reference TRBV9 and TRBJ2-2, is DSGVTQTPKHLITATGQRVTLRCSPRSGDLSVYWYQQSLDQGLQFLIQYYNGEERAKGNILERFSAQQFPDLHSELNLSSLELGDSALYFCASSVEFQASGLYGELFFGEGSRLTVL.

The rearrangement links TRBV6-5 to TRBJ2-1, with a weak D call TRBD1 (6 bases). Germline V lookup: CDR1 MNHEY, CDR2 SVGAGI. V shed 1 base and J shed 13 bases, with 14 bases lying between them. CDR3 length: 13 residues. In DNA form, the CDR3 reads TGTGCCAGCAGTTACTTCTCCCAGGGGAATCAGTTCTTC. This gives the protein CASSYFSQGNQFF.

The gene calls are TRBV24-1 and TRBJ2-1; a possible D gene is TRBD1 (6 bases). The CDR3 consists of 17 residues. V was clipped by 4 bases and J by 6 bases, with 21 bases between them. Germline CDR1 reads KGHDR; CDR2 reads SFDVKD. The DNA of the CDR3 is TGTGCCACCAGTGACTTCAGGACAGAAAGGATCGGCAATGAGCAGTTCTTC. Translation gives CATSDFRTERIGNEQFF.